The clone carrying this TCR beta chain was counted at least ten times. The CDR3 spans 14 residues. Trimming took 5 bases from V and 0 from J, leaving 13 bases between them. Germline values: CDR1 DFQATT, CDR2 SNEGSKA (reference sequence). This specimen belongs to a study of T-cell reconstitution after alpha-beta-depleted transplantation in children. Library preparation (for TCRbeta) was performed with unique molecular identifiers. A single record per CDR3 protein comes from TCRdb applying MiXCR to the PCR reads. The table records 70,000 to 100,000 distinct CDR3 sequences, 10% to 15% of them present only once.

This rearrangement joins TRBV20-1 to TRBJ1-1; TRBD1 might be the D (6 bases). The sequenced sample was PBMCs from the stem cell graft donor, obtained from the stem cell graft. The TCR was taken from a human donor who donated a stem cell graft to a child with inherited bone marrow failure. This CDR3 reads CSAPQGQLNTEAFF. The CDR3 nucleotides read TGCAGTGCTCCCCAGGGGCAGTTGAACACTGAAGCTTTCTTT.